Listed here are 29 T cell receptor beta chains from one sample, sequenced in a study of early T cells in non-severe SARS-CoV-2 infection. TCRdb re-called the 5' RACE reads through MiXCR, storing one row per CDR3 protein. The sample carries under 45,000 distinct CDR3 sequences, around 6.5% recorded once. The sample here was whole blood, taken at baseline. The receptor set was obtained from an adult who was a healthcare worker with PCR-confirmed SARS-CoV-2 infection or an uninfected control (not recorded which).

This clonotype was seen ten or more times. J is TRBJ2-2 and V is TRBV7-9; D uncertain. CDR1 and CDR2 (germline): SEHNR, FQNEAQ (reference sequence). V lost 3 bases to trimming and J lost 7 bases, with 15 bases between them. The CDR3 totals 15 residues. The DNA of the CDR3 is TGTGCCAGCAGCTTTTTTACTGGACCGCACGGGGAGCTGTTTTTT. Amino acids: CASSFFTGPHGELFF.

The chain is built from TRBV6-1 and TRBJ2-7, with 9 positions matching TRBD2. Germline V gives CDR1 MNHNS, CDR2 SASEGT. The CDR3 sequence is 14 residues long. The J segment lost 5 bases and the V segment lost 6 bases, leaving 8 bases of the junction unmatched. The CDR3 reads CASSVAGESDEQYF. For the CDR3, the DNA is TGTGCCAGCAGCGTAGCGGGAGAGTCCGACGAGCAGTACTTC.

This clonotype came up many times. It is unclear where the CDR3 begins or ends on the DNA, so no DNA is shown, and the CDR3 is as TCRdb lists it. This sequence joins TRBV7-2 and TRBJ1-6; TRBD1 is the table's D call, not checked against the DNA. From germline, CDR1 is SGHTA and CDR2 FQGNSA. The CDR3 spans 19 residues, counting both ends. CDR3 region: CASSFFGQGARSYNSPLHF.

This clonotype was seen a few times. J is TRBJ2-5 and V is TRBV12-3 or TRBV12-4; D is unclear. V was clipped by 8 bases and J by 4 bases, with 5 bases between them. The length of the CDR3 is 10 residues. For the CDR3, the DNA is TGTGCCAGCGCCTTAGAGACCCAGTACTTC. This gives the protein CASALETQYF.

The CDR3 bases are TGTGCCAGCATCCCTGGTGGTTCTGGCACAGATACGCAGTATTTT. Translated, it gives CASIPGGSGTDTQYF. The V call is TRBV7-9, the J call TRBJ2-3; D is uncertain. V was cut by 7 bases and J by 1 base, with 15 bases left in between. Germline loops: CDR1 SEHNR, CDR2 FQNEAQ (reference sequence). The CDR3 contains 15 residues.

J is TRBJ2-3 and V is TRBV20-1; 7 bases map to TRBD2. CDR1 and CDR2 (germline): DFQATT, SNEGSKA (reference sequence). With 4 bases clipped from V and 4 bases from J, the junction kept 11 bases outside the gene matches. CDR3 length: 15 residues. In DNA form, the CDR3 reads TGCAGTGCTACTAGAGCCCTCCGGGAGGCAGATACGCAGTATTTT. This gives the protein CSATRALREADTQYF.

The genes are TRBV19 and TRBJ1-1, with 8 bases matching TRBD1. The germline CDR1 and CDR2 sequences are LNHDA and SQIVND (reference sequence). Losses at the gene ends were 6 bases for V and 0 bases for J; bases not matched to a gene: 9. This CDR3 has 16 amino acids. CDR3 residues: CASRGLDRGLNTEAFF. The CDR3 bases are TGTGCCAGTAGAGGCCTTGACAGGGGACTGAACACTGAAGCTTTCTTT.

The rearrangement joins TRBV2 to TRBJ2-3, with 8 bases aligning to TRBD2. J lost 3 bases, V lost 7 bases, and 6 bases had no gene match. Germline V lookup: CDR1 SNHLY, CDR2 FYNNEI. CDR3 length: 14 amino acids. This chain's CDR3 is CASTLLAETDTQYF. Here the CDR3 DNA reads TGTGCCAGCACATTACTAGCGGAAACAGATACGCAGTATTTT.

Details on this clonotype: Just one base apart from a much larger clone, this may be a read error. This sequence joins TRBV7-2 and TRBJ2-7, with TRBD2 matching over 8 bases. Germline V lookup: CDR1 SGHTA, CDR2 FQGNSA. Trimming took 5 bases from V and 3 from J; bases not matched to a gene: 12. The CDR3 consists of 16 residues. The CDR3 DNA follows: TGTGCCAGCAGCCCCGGACCGGGACTAGTGGTCTACGAGCAGTACTTC. This codes for CASSPGPGLVVYEQYF.

This clonotype turned up a few times. This chain uses TRBV18 with TRBJ2-6; no clear D gene. Trimming removed 6 bases from V and 0 bases from J, with 15 bases in between. CDR3 length: 17 amino acids. Germline V gene sequence: CDR1 KGHSH, CDR2 LQKENI. CDR3 sequence (DNA): TGTGCCAGCTCCCAAGACATACCAACCTCTGGGGCCAACGTCCTGACTTTC. Its protein product is CASSQDIPTSGANVLTF.

V gene TRBV28 combines with J gene TRBJ1-2; unclear D gene. Germline CDR1 reads MDHEN; CDR2 reads SYDVKM. Trimming left V 2 bases short and J 4 bases short, with 14 bases between. CDR3 length: 15 amino acids. CDR3 DNA sequence: TGTGCCAGCAGTTTACTACACTCGGTGGGCTATGGCTACACCTTC. This encodes CASSLLHSVGYGYTF.

At least ten counts were recorded for this clonotype. This rearrangement joins TRBV7-9 to TRBJ2-7; 7 bases fit TRBD1. The germline V gene has CDR1 SEHNR and CDR2 FQNEAQ (reference sequence). There are 13 residues in the CDR3. The trim removed 4 bases at V and 5 bases at J, leaving 5 bases unmatched. In nucleotides, the CDR3 is TGTGCCAGCAGCTCACAGGGGAACCACGAGCAGTACTTC. Translated: CASSSQGNHEQYF.

V is TRBV5-1 and J is TRBJ1-2, with 9 bases identical to TRBD1. CDR1 is SGHRS, CDR2 YFSETQ, per germline. The V segment lost 2 bases and the J segment 0 bases; nucleotides outside the gene matches: 2. The CDR3 contains 15 residues. The CDR3 DNA follows: TGCGCCAGCAGCTTAGGGACAGGGCCTAACTATGGCTACACCTTC. Translating gives CASSLGTGPNYGYTF.

This rearrangement joins TRBV6-2 or TRBV6-3 to TRBJ1-4; TRBD1 might be the D (6 bases). Germline CDR1 is MNHEY and CDR2 is SVGEGT. V lost 7 bases and J 5 bases, leaving 14 bases between the germline ends. The CDR3 is 14 amino acids. The CDR3 reads CASTKDRINEKLFF. In DNA, the CDR3 is TGTGCCAGCACCAAGGACAGAATAAATGAAAAACTGTTTTTT.

The table lists this clonotype with many counts. The V gene is TRBV4-3, the J gene TRBJ2-3, with a weak D call TRBD2 (6 bases). This CDR3 spans 15 amino acids. Trimming pared 4 bases from V and 4 bases from J, leaving 15 bases between. The germline CDR1 and CDR2 sequences are LGHNA and YSLEER. CDR3 amino acids: CASSPWGSSADTQYF. CDR3 nucleotide sequence: TGCGCCAGCAGCCCTTGGGGGTCTAGCGCAGATACGCAGTATTTT.

This clonotype is labeled as large. The chain links TRBV27 to TRBJ2-6; 8 bases fit TRBD1. The germline CDR1 and CDR2 sequences are MNHEY and SMNVEV (reference sequence). Trimming cost V 4 bases and J 0 bases; bases outside gene matches: 8. This CDR3 has 18 residues. CDR3 loop: CASSYRTGSSSGANVLTF. CDR3 sequence (DNA): TGTGCCAGCAGTTACAGGACAGGGTCTAGCTCTGGGGCCAACGTCCTGACTTTC.

This clonotype was picked up many times. The rearrangement links TRBV13 to TRBJ2-7; D call uncertain. The germline gives CDR1 PRHDT, CDR2 FYEKMQ (reference sequence). The germline V and J ends were trimmed by 6 bases and 3 bases, with 9 bases remaining between them. The CDR3 loop spans 12 amino acids. This CDR3 reads CASSRNFYEQYF. In nucleotides, the CDR3 is TGTGCCAGCAGTCGAAATTTCTACGAGCAGTACTTC.

Judged by abundance, this clonotype is medium-sized. The rearrangement links TRBV7-9 to TRBJ1-2; TRBD1 might be the D (5 bases). The V gene's germline CDR1 is SEHNR and CDR2 FQNEAQ (reference sequence). The V gene lost 5 bases and the J gene lost 0 bases, with 16 bases spanning the gap. The CDR3 totals 16 residues. The CDR3 sequence: CASSPPLVGANYGYTF. CDR3 sequence (DNA): TGTGCCAGCAGCCCCCCCTTAGTGGGGGCTAACTATGGCTACACCTTC.

This clonotype was counted at least ten times. The chain uses TRBV7-2 and TRBJ1-2; D not resolved. With 5 bases removed from V and 6 bases from J, the gap between germline ends came to 13 bases. The germline gives CDR1 SGHTA, CDR2 FQGNSA. The CDR3 extends over 13 amino acids. The CDR3 region is CASSGRRAHGYTF. DNA for the CDR3: TGTGCCAGCAGCGGTCGTAGGGCACATGGCTACACCTTC.

This chain links TRBV20-1 with TRBJ2-2; no firm D call. The CDR3 loop spans 13 amino acids. The germline gives CDR1 DFQATT, CDR2 SNEGSKA (reference sequence). Deletions cut 5 bases from V and 8 bases from J, with 15 bases between. CDR3 in DNA: TGCAGTGCTCTCGGAATAGCCGTGGGGGAGCTGTTTTTT. Protein: CSALGIAVGELFF.

This clonotype appeared many times. The CDR3 region has the DNA TGTGCCAGCAGCTTTCCCGGCGGTGCAGATACGCAGTATTTT. Residues: CASSFPGGADTQYF. V is TRBV7-9 and J is TRBJ2-3; D gene unclear. The germline V and J ends were trimmed by 3 bases and 4 bases, with 11 bases remaining between them. CDR3 length equals 14 residues. Germline V gene data show CDR1 as SEHNR and CDR2 as FQNEAQ (reference sequence). Based on the CDR3 plus reference TRBV7-9 and TRBJ2-3, the full variable domain is DTGVSQNPRHKITKRGQNVTFRCDPISEHNRLYWYRQTLGQGPEFLTYFQNEAQLEKSRLLSDRFSAERPKGSFSTLEIQRTEQGDSAMYLCASSFPGGADTQYFGPGTRLTVL.

The J gene is TRBJ2-2, the V gene TRBV11-3, with TRBD2 matching over 9 bases. The CDR3 is made up of 17 amino acids. The V gene's germline CDR1 is SGHNT and CDR2 YENEEA. Trimming at V came to 0 bases and at J to 5 bases, leaving 7 bases not matched to a gene. The CDR3, as DNA: TGTGCCAGCAGCTTAGATAGCGGGGGCTTCACGACCGGGGAGCTGTTTTTT. Protein product: CASSLDSGGFTTGELFF.

V is TRBV5-1 and J is TRBJ1-1, with D possibly being TRBD1 (6 bases). The V gene lost 3 bases and the J gene lost 6 bases, with 18 bases spanning the gap. This CDR3 contains 15 residues. Germline V gene lookup returns CDR1 SGHRS and CDR2 YFSETQ. The chain's CDR3 is CASSSFPRGVAEAFF. As DNA, the CDR3 is TGCGCCAGCAGCTCGTTCCCTAGGGGGGTCGCTGAAGCTTTCTTT.

The chain employs TRBV4-1 and TRBJ2-7; 13 bases line up with TRBD2. In germline, CDR1 is MGHRA, CDR2 YSYEKL. This CDR3 is 16 amino acids long. Unmatched junction bases numbered 7, after V lost 1 base and J lost 7 bases. CDR3 nucleotide sequence: TGCGCCAGCAGCCAAGCGCGACTAGCGGGAGGAGTGGAGCAGTACTTC. Translating it yields CASSQARLAGGVEQYF.

This clonotype has a count of ten or more. The V gene is TRBV28, the J gene TRBJ2-1; 7 bases are a match to TRBD2. With 3 bases clipped from V and 4 bases from J, the junction kept 6 bases outside the gene matches. The germline V gene has CDR1 MDHEN and CDR2 SYDVKM. The length of the CDR3 is 15 residues. In DNA, the CDR3 is TGTGCCAGCAGTTTGGTGGGAGGGAATTACAATGAGCAGTTCTTC. Protein: CASSLVGGNYNEQFF.

The chain has TRBV18 and TRBJ1-1; D is uncertain. CDR1 and CDR2 (germline): KGHSH, LQKENI. V lost 1 base and J lost 10, with 7 bases in between. This CDR3 is built from 11 residues. The CDR3 sequence: CASSPQGRAFF. CDR3 nucleotide sequence: TGTGCCAGCTCACCACAGGGTAGAGCTTTCTTT. The variable domain in full, completed from reference TRBV18 and TRBJ1-1, reads NAGVMQNPRHLVRRRGQEARLRCSPMKGHSHVYWYRQLPEEGLKFMVYLQKENIIDESGMPKERFSAEFPKEGPSILRIQQVVRGDSAAYFCASSPQGRAFFGQGTRLTVV.

Ten or more counts support this clonotype. The rearrangement uses TRBV6-5 and TRBJ1-6; 10 nucleotides line up with TRBD1. This CDR3 is built from 13 residues. V was clipped by 8 bases and J by 10 bases; unmatched bases: 5. Germline V lookup: CDR1 MNHEY, CDR2 SVGAGI. DNA for the CDR3: TGTGCCAGCCGGGACAGGGGTAGCTCACCCCTCCACTTT. Its protein product is CASRDRGSSPLHF.

Only a few counts were recorded for this clonotype. This rearrangement joins TRBV20-1 to TRBJ2-6, with 12 positions matching TRBD1. Per germline, CDR1 DFQATT and CDR2 SNEGSKA (reference sequence). This CDR3 is 16 amino acids long. DNA for the CDR3: TGCAGCACCGGGACAGGGGGCATATCTGGGGCCAACGTCCTGACTTTC. Its translation is CSTGTGGISGANVLTF.

This clonotype has more than one count but fewer than ten. Here the CDR3 reads CASSPQTVNYGYTF. CDR3 sequence (DNA): TGTGCCAGCAGCCCTCAGACGGTAAACTATGGCTACACCTTC. The chain employs TRBV9 and TRBJ1-2; the D is unclear. The germline CDR1 and CDR2 sequences are SGDLS and YYNGEE. Trimming cost V 4 bases and J 2 bases, with 12 bases left between them. The CDR3 consists of 14 residues.